This T cell receptor (beta chain) was observed in a study of T-cell memory formation after mild COVID-19. Constant-segment primers were used for 5'RACE, and the resulting TCR alpha and TCR beta cDNA libraries carried sample barcodes and UMIs. TCRdb ran MiXCR on the 5' RACE reads and lists one entry per CDR3 protein. The top ten hold approximately 5.5% of the sample, which has about 110,000 distinct CDR3 sequences, 18% seen once. As to this clonotype: This clone may be a read error of a much larger clone one base away.

CDR3 length equals 15 residues. The ends were cut back, 0 bases at V and 2 bases at J, with 10 bases in the middle. Germline V gene data show CDR1 as SGHNT and CDR2 as YENEEA. The TCR originated in a man younger than 30 who had mild COVID-19 (a few samples of this study predate the infection). Cell type and time point are not known. Sequencing used PBMCs or a T cell subset sorted from them (not recorded which). The chain recombines TRBV11-3 with TRBJ2-5; D is uncertain. This CDR3 is CASSLDIAKQETQYF. The CDR3 DNA is TGTGCCAGCAGCTTAGATATCGCTAAGCAAGAGACCCAGTACTTC.